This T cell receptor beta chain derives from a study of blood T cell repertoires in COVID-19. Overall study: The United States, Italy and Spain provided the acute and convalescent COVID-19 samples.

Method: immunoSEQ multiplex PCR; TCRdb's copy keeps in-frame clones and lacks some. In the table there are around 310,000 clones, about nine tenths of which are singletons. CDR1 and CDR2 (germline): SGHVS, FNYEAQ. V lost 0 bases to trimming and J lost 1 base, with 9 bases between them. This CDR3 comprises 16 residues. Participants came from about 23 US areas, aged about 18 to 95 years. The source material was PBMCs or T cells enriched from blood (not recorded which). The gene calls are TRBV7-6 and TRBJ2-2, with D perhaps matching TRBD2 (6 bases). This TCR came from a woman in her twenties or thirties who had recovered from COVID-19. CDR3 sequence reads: CASSLATAGNTGELFF. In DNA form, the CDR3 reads TGTGCCAGCAGCTTAGCAACAGCGGGGAACACCGGGGAGCTGTTTTTT. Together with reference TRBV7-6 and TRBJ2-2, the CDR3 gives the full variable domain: GAGVSQSPRYKVTKRGQDVALRCDPISGHVSLYWYRQALGQGPEFLTYFNYEAQQDKSGLPNDRFSAERPEGSISTLTIQRTEQRDSAMYRCASSLATAGNTGELFFGEGSRLTVL.